This T cell receptor beta chain was identified in a study of shared clonotypes between healthy human individuals. CDR3 length equals 13 residues. The germline gives CDR1 LNHDA, CDR2 SQIVND (reference sequence). Ten immunoSEQ deep assay plates were used by the authors to sequence unsorted PBMC DNA. This table comes from immunoSEQ multiplex PCR, and its TCRdb copy is limited to in-frame clones, with some not included. There are fewer than 650,000 clones in the sample; around 78% occur only once, and 12% lies in the top ten. The chain carries TRBV19 and TRBJ2-5; no clear D. With the DNA end fitting TRBJ2-7 better, the J assignment may be wrong. This clonotype was obtained from a woman aged 35 to 49 in good health. Some clones in this sample may be carry-over from other donors' samples. The sequencing input was PBMCs. The CDR3 DNA sequence: TGTGCCAGTAGTATTGGCGGCTCCTACGAGCAGTACTTC. Protein product: CASSIGGSYEQYF.